These 23 T cell receptor beta chains came from one sample sequenced in a study of blood T cell repertoires in COVID-19. Assay used: immunoSEQ multiplex PCR; TCRdb lists only in-frame clones, some missing. The table has about 190,000 clones, more than 60% seen once; the top ten hold around 11%. The sample consisted of peripheral blood. All receptors come from a woman between 50 and 59 years old with acute or convalescent COVID-19.

The chain has TRBV6-5 and TRBJ2-7, with 10 bases aligning to TRBD2. This CDR3 is built from 13 residues. Germline assignment: CDR1 MNHEY and CDR2 SVGAGI. V lost 7 bases to trimming and J lost 5 bases; unmatched junction nucleotides: 5. The CDR3 DNA reads TGTGCCAGCAACCCAGCGGGAGGGAACGAGCAGTACTTC. It yields the protein CASNPAGGNEQYF.

Only a few counts were recorded for this clone. The chain has TRBV6-1 and TRBJ2-1, with 13 bases fitting TRBD2. The CDR3 length is 16 residues. Germline V gene data show CDR1 as MNHNS and CDR2 as SASEGT. V shed 4 bases, J shed 7 bases, and the junction held 7 bases outside the gene matches. The CDR3 coding sequence is TGTGCCAGCAGTGTACTAGCGGGGGGGCAAAAGAATGAGCAGTTCTTC. This translates into CASSVLAGGQKNEQFF.

This clone has only a few counts. This chain links TRBV3-1 (or the pseudogene TRBV3-2) with TRBJ2-7; weak D call: TRBD1 (6 bases). Germline CDR1 is LGHDT and CDR2 is YNNKEL (reference sequence). V dropped 6 bases and J dropped 5 bases, with 8 bases sitting between them. The CDR3 loop spans 11 amino acids. CDR3 nucleotides: TGTGCCAGCAGGGGGGCCAACGAGCAGTACTTC. It is translated as CASRGANEQYF.

This clone was seen repeatedly, ten times or more. This chain uses TRBV11-2 with TRBJ1-2; the match to TRBD1 covers 9 bases. The CDR3 spans 15 residues. Germline V gene lookup returns CDR1 SGHAT and CDR2 FQNNGV. Losses at the gene ends were 5 bases for V and 4 bases for J; bases not matched to a gene: 8. The CDR3 loop is CASSRTGAASYGYTF. The CDR3, as DNA: TGTGCCAGCAGCAGGACAGGGGCCGCTTCCTATGGCTACACCTTC.

The rearrangement links TRBV5-5 to TRBJ1-4, with D possibly TRBD1 on 6 matching bases. Germline loops: CDR1 SGHKS, CDR2 YYEKEE (reference sequence). The CDR3 covers 12 residues. Deletions cut 1 base from V and 8 bases from J, with 6 bases between. Here the CDR3 DNA reads TGTGCCAGCAGCTTGACAGGGGAAAAACTGTTTTTT. Translating gives CASSLTGEKLFF.

The chain is built from TRBV18 and TRBJ2-3; TRBD2 matches at 15 bases. The CDR3 is made up of 18 amino acids. V was clipped by 3 bases and J by 0 bases; unmatched bases: 4. The germline CDR1 and CDR2 sequences are KGHSH and LQKENI. Here the CDR3 DNA reads TGTGCCAGCTCACCGGGACTAGCGGGGGGCGTAAGCACAGATACGCAGTATTTT. Translating gives CASSPGLAGGVSTDTQYF.

The chain carries TRBV24-1 and TRBJ2-3; 7 positions match TRBD1. The germline CDR1 and CDR2 sequences are KGHDR and SFDVKD. The J segment lost 2 bases and the V segment lost 3 bases, leaving 10 bases of the junction unmatched. The CDR3 consists of 17 residues. Here the CDR3 reads CATSDPRTGLSTDTQYF. For the CDR3, the DNA is TGTGCCACCAGTGATCCACGGACAGGCCTCTCCACAGATACGCAGTATTTT.

The chain joins TRBV6-2 or TRBV6-3 to TRBJ2-2; D is unresolved. The CDR3 has 15 amino acids. Germline V lookup: CDR1 MNHEY, CDR2 SVGEGT. Between the trimmed V and J ends, which lost 2 bases and 3 bases, there was a span of 10 bases. Here the CDR3 reads CASSYKAGYTGELFF. The CDR3 nucleotides are TGTGCCAGCAGTTACAAAGCAGGTTACACCGGGGAGCTGTTTTTT.

The V gene is TRBV5-5, the J gene TRBJ2-1; TRBD1 is a possible D gene (5 bases). The CDR3 covers 13 residues. The V gene's germline CDR1 is SGHKS and CDR2 YYEKEE (reference sequence). The V and J ends lost 3 bases and 7 bases respectively, with 11 bases between them. In nucleotides, the CDR3 is TGTGCCAGCAGCTCATGGACACCTAATGAGCAGTTCTTC. Its protein product is CASSSWTPNEQFF.

This clone occurred a few times. The CDR3 sequence: CASSPQGYTEAFF. The CDR3 DNA is TGTGCCAGCAGCCCTCAGGGTTATACTGAAGCTTTCTTT. V and J are TRBV7-6 and TRBJ1-1; D is perhaps TRBD1 (5 bases). V lost 5 bases to trimming and J lost 5 bases, with 12 bases between them. Germline V gene data show CDR1 as SGHVS and CDR2 as FNYEAQ. The CDR3 is made up of 13 amino acids.

This sequence joins TRBV9 and TRBJ2-1, with 9 nucleotides matching TRBD2. This CDR3 has 16 amino acids. The J segment lost 9 bases and the V segment lost 0 bases, leaving 10 bases of the junction unmatched. Per the germline V gene, CDR1 is SGDLS and CDR2 is YYNGEE. CDR3 amino acids: CASSVDGGRAVSEQFF. The CDR3 DNA reads as TGTGCCAGCAGCGTAGACGGCGGGAGGGCCGTTAGTGAGCAGTTCTTC.

This sequence joins TRBV2 and TRBJ2-2; a possible D gene is TRBD2 (7 bases). The CDR3 extends over 14 amino acids. Trimming took 8 bases from V and 0 from J, leaving 10 bases between them. Germline V gives CDR1 SNHLY, CDR2 FYNNEI. The CDR3 DNA reads TGTGCCAGCGGGGAGGGGGCGAACACCGGGGAGCTGTTTTTT. Translation: CASGEGANTGELFF.

The chain recombines TRBV11-2 with TRBJ2-2; weak D call: TRBD2 (5 bases). The CDR3 consists of 15 residues. Trimming took off 2 bases at V and 1 base at J, with 8 bases between the two ends. The germline V gene has CDR1 SGHAT and CDR2 FQNNGV. Here the CDR3 reads CASSLRSGNTGELFF. The DNA of the CDR3 is TGTGCCAGCAGCTTAAGGAGCGGGAACACCGGGGAGCTGTTTTTT.

This clone showed up just once. The chain employs TRBV18 and TRBJ1-1; no definite D call. Germline V gene sequence: CDR1 KGHSH, CDR2 LQKENI. V was shortened by 2 bases and J by 6 bases, with 16 bases between the two germline ends. This CDR3 region has 15 residues. The CDR3 here is CASSPLGAGRPEAFF. Written as DNA, the CDR3 is TGTGCCAGCTCACCATTGGGCGCGGGGAGGCCTGAAGCTTTCTTT.

This clone was seen just once. J is TRBJ1-5 and V is TRBV5-6; D possibly corresponds to TRBD1 (6 bases). Trimming removed 0 bases at V and 7 bases at J, with 11 bases between. The CDR3 has 14 amino acids. Germline V gene sequence: CDR1 SGHDT, CDR2 YYEEEE. The CDR3 DNA sequence: TGTGCCAGCAGCTTGGGGGGGCGCGAGCAGCCCCAGCATTTT. Translating it yields CASSLGGREQPQHF.

The chain links TRBV5-1 to TRBJ1-4, with a tentative D call TRBD1 (5 bases). CDR3 length: 18 residues. V dropped 3 bases and J dropped 2 bases, with 20 bases sitting between them. CDR1 SGHRS and CDR2 YFSETQ come from the germline V gene. CDR3 bases: TGCGCCAGCAGCTCGAACGGGGGTACAATGGTGACTAATGAAAAACTGTTTTTT. As protein: CASSSNGGTMVTNEKLFF. Supplemented by reference TRBV5-1 and TRBJ1-4, the full variable domain reads KAGVTQTPRYLIKTRGQQVTLSCSPISGHRSVSWYQQTPGQGLQFLFEYFSETQRNKGNFPGRFSGRQFSNSRSEMNVSTLELGDSALYLCASSSNGGTMVTNEKLFFGSGTQLSVL.

This rearrangement joins TRBV10-3 to TRBJ2-2, with no clear D. This CDR3 has 12 residues. V lost 7 bases to trimming and J lost 6 bases, with 9 bases between them. The germline CDR1 and CDR2 sequences are ENHRY and SYGVKD. The CDR3 region is CAITGEPGELFF. CDR3 sequence (DNA): TGTGCCATCACCGGAGAACCCGGGGAGCTGTTTTTT.

The chain employs TRBV6-5 and TRBJ2-1; possible D gene TRBD1, 5 bases. From germline, CDR1 is MNHEY and CDR2 SVGAGI. V lost 2 bases to trimming and J lost 7 bases, with 15 bases between them. The CDR3 covers 15 residues. The CDR3 loop is CASSYARVPSNEQFF. CDR3 coding DNA: TGTGCCAGCAGTTACGCCAGGGTCCCCTCAAATGAGCAGTTCTTC.

The rearrangement uses TRBV4-1 and TRBJ2-5; D unclear. The CDR3 loop spans 12 amino acids. V was shortened by 1 base and J by 7 bases, with 7 bases between the two germline ends. Germline assignment: CDR1 MGHRA and CDR2 YSYEKL. As DNA, the CDR3 is TGCGCCAGCAGCCAAGGACTTGGGACCCAGTACTTC. This sequence encodes CASSQGLGTQYF.

The rearrangement joins TRBV7-8 to TRBJ2-5; TRBD2 agrees at 12 bases. Germline V gene lookup returns CDR1 SGHVS and CDR2 FQNEAQ. The CDR3 is made up of 16 amino acids. V trimming: 2 bases; J trimming: 4 bases; junction bases outside the gene matches: 5. The CDR3 reads CASSLRLAGGLETQYF. The CDR3, as DNA: TGTGCCAGCAGCTTACGGCTAGCGGGGGGGCTAGAGACCCAGTACTTC.

The chain employs TRBV27 and TRBJ1-2, with D possibly matching TRBD1 (5 bases). V was clipped by 4 bases and J by 4 bases, with 13 bases between them. This CDR3 has 14 residues. Per the germline V gene, CDR1 is MNHEY and CDR2 is SMNVEV (reference sequence). CDR3 nucleotides: TGTGCCAGCAGTTCCCACGGACAAGTCTATGGCTACACCTTC. Residues: CASSSHGQVYGYTF.

The gene calls are TRBV30 and TRBJ1-6; D unresolved. Deletions cut 3 bases from V and 3 bases from J, with 6 bases between. The CDR3 length is 13 residues. Germline V CDR1 and CDR2: GTSNPN, SVGIG (reference sequence). CDR3 amino acids: CAWREFYNSPLHF. The CDR3 nucleotides read TGTGCCTGGAGGGAGTTCTATAATTCACCCCTCCACTTT.

The rearrangement uses TRBV7-2 and TRBJ1-2, with TRBD1 matching over 7 bases. This CDR3 contains 17 residues. Germline V gives CDR1 SGHTA, CDR2 FQGNSA. Unmatched junction bases numbered 14, after V lost 5 bases and J lost 2 bases. CDR3 coding DNA: TGTGCCAGCAGCCCCTCTAGAGGAAGGGGACAGAACTATGGCTACACCTTC. Amino acids: CASSPSRGRGQNYGYTF.